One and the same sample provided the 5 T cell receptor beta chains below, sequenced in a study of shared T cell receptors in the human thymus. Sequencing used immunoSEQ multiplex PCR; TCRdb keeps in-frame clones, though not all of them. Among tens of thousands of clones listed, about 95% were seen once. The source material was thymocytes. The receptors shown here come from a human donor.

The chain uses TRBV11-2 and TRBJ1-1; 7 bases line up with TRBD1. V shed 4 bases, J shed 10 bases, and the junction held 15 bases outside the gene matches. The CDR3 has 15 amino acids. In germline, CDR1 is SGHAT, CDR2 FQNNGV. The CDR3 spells CASSSHYRGLGPAFF. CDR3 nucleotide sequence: TGTGCCAGCAGCTCCCACTACAGGGGCCTCGGACCAGCTTTCTTT. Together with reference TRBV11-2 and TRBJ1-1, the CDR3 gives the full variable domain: EAGVAQSPRYKIIEKRQSVAFWCNPISGHATLYWYQQILGQGPKLLIQFQNNGVVDDSQLPKDRFSAERLKGVDSTLKIQPAKLEDSAVYLCASSSHYRGLGPAFFGQGTRLTVV.

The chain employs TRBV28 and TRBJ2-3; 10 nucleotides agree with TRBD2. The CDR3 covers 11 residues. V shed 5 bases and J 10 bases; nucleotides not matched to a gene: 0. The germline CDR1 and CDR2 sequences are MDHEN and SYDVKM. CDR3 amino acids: CASSGLAAQYF. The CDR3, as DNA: TGTGCCAGCAGTGGACTAGCGGCGCAGTATTTT.

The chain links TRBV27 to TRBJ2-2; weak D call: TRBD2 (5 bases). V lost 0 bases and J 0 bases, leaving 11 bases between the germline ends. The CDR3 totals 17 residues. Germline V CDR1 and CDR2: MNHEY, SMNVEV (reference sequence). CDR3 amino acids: CASSLSRVQSNTGELFF. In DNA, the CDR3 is TGTGCCAGCAGTTTATCGAGGGTCCAGTCGAACACCGGGGAGCTGTTTTTT.

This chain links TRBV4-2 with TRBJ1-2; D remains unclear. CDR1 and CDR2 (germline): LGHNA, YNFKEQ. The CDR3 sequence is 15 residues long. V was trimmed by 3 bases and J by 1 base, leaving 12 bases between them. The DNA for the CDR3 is TGTGCCAGCAGCCATAGTGGAGTTGTTAACTATGGCTACACCTTC. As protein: CASSHSGVVNYGYTF.

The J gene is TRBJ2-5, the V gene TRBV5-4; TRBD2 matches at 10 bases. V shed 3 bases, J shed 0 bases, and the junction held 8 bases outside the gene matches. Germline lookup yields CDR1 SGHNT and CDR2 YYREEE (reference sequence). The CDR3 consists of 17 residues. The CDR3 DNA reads TGTGCCAGCAGCTACAAGCGGGGGGGTTCGTACCAAGAGACCCAGTACTTC. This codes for CASSYKRGGSYQETQYF.